The 7 T cell receptor beta chains reported below all come from one sample, sequenced in a study of tissue T cells after allogeneic stem cell transplantation. Time point noted: mouse harvest day 7 after allogeneic transplant. The graft held 10^6 splenic CD5+ T cells and 10^7 T-cell-depleted bone marrow cells. Method: immunoSEQ multiplex PCR; TCRdb's copy keeps in-frame clones and lacks some. Here the sample spans approximately 2,000 clones, 45% to 70% being singletons. The sequencing input was spleen. Every receptor here comes from a female BALB/c mouse given C57BL/6 T cells with graft-versus-host disease after an allogeneic hematopoietic cell transplant.

This clone occurred once. Gene names are the mouse ones. The CDR3 is cut off 1 residue early in the read; its end comes from the germline J gene. The chain combines TRBV2 with TRBJ2-7, with 12 bases aligning to TRBD1. With 1 base clipped from V and 5 bases from J, the junction kept 6 bases outside the gene matches. CDR1 and CDR2 from the germline V gene are LGHNA and YSYQKL. The CDR3 runs to 16 residues. The CDR3 sequence is CASSQGWGTGGDEQYF. The sequenced part of the CDR3 DNA is TGTGCCAGCAGCCAAGGCTGGGGGACAGGGGGCGATGAACAGTAC.

In regard to this clone: Gene names are the mouse ones. The read gets to within 1 residue of the CDR3 end, and the germline J gene fills in the rest. The chain has TRBV12-1 and TRBJ2-4; 10 bases agree with TRBD2. Germline V lookup: CDR1 SGHSN, CDR2 HYEKVE. The CDR3 is 17 residues long. Trimming removed 1 base from V and 0 bases from J; junction bases left unmatched: 6. CDR3 bases read: TGTGCCAGCTCTCTGTGGACTGGGGGCACTAGTCAAAACACCTTGTAC. Amino acid sequence: CASSLWTGGTSQNTLY. The entire CDR3 is CASSLWTGGTSQNTLYF.

Notes on this clone: Mouse gene names and germline throughout. Read coverage stops 1 residue before the CDR3 terminus; the germline J gene supplies the remainder. The chain has TRBV1 and TRBJ2-1; TRBD1 agrees at 11 bases. J gave up 7 bases and V 3 bases, and 2 bases lay outside the gene matches. The CDR3 spans 14 residues. CDR1 and CDR2 (germline): NSQYPW, LRSPGD (reference sequence). Incomplete CDR3 DNA: TGCACCTGCAGTGCCGGGACAGGGGGAGCTGAGCAGTTC. Its translation is CTCSAGTGGAEQF. In full, the CDR3 is CTCSAGTGGAEQFF.

Remarks on this clone: The genes and germline here are from mouse. Read sequence stops 1 residue before the CDR3 end, and the germline J gene provides the missing end. The chain uses TRBV3 and TRBJ1-3; D uncertain. Germline V gene sequence: CDR1 SNHLY, CDR2 FYNGKV (reference sequence). This CDR3 spans 14 amino acids. Trimming stripped 5 bases from V and 0 bases from J, with 8 bases between. CDR3 residues: CASSIRNSGNTLYF. The CDR3 DNA, read in part, is TGTGCCAGCAGCATAAGGAATTCTGGAAATACGCTCTAT.

The sample holds a few counts of this clone. The listed genes are named as in mouse. The CDR3 is cut off 1 residue early in the read; its end comes from the germline J gene. V gene TRBV3 combines with J gene TRBJ2-3; TRBD1 aligns across 7 bases. From germline, CDR1 is SNHLY and CDR2 FYNGKV (reference sequence). This CDR3 spans 14 amino acids. V lost 3 bases and J lost 1; bases outside the gene matches: 1. CDR3 bases read: TGTGCCAGCAGCTTCGACAGGGGTGCAGAAACGCTGTAT. Its translation is CASSFDRGAETLY. The full-length CDR3 reads as CASSFDRGAETLYF.

On this clone: Mouse germline and gene names are used. The observed sequence ends 1 residue before the CDR3 terminus, with the missing tail filled in from the germline J gene. The chain recombines TRBV16 with TRBJ2-4; no definite D call. V lost 3 bases and J lost 6, with 4 bases in between. This CDR3 has 11 residues. Per the germline V gene, CDR1 is SGHSA and CDR2 is FRNQAP. CDR3 sequence reads: CASSLGNTLYF. The sequenced CDR3 bases are TGTGCAAGCAGCTTGGGGAACACCTTGTAC.

Of note for this clone: All gene names here are mouse names. The read ends 1 residue early relative to the CDR3; the germline J gene fills the gap. This chain uses TRBV26 with TRBJ1-1; D unresolved. Trimming removed 2 bases at V and 1 base at J, with 5 bases between. Germline values: CDR1 KGHPV, CDR2 FQNQEV (reference sequence). This CDR3 comprises 13 residues. The chain's CDR3 is CASSLRKNTEVFF. The part of the CDR3 DNA that was read is TGTGCCAGCAGTCTGCGCAAAAACACAGAAGTCTTC.